This T cell receptor beta chain was identified during a study of cytomegalovirus exposure and HLA in healthy donors. Across the study: The 650 to 850 first-cohort repertoires and the 110 or so validation repertoires shared the same platform, a later analysis reported.

A word on this clone: As yet, its antigen is unknown.

Data came from immunoSEQ multiplex PCR; TCRdb stores just in-frame clones and leaves some out. The table lists roughly 240,000 clones, just under 90% of them singletons. Study-wide results and caveats: It was found in a later analysis that first-cohort TCR clusters tended to co-occur in the 90 to 150 validation repertoires. Diagnosis of cytomegalovirus status made by the classifier reportedly showed high specificity and sensitivity. In vitro experiments confirmed that three CMV-associated chains were specific for CMV antigens.

This clonotype was obtained from a man between 18 and 29 years old in good health and CMV-seronegative. Sequenced material: PBMCs.

CDR3 bases: TGTGCCAGCAGTTGGGGATGGGGGGAGAATGAAAAACTGTTTTTT. Protein: CASSWGWGENEKLFF. V is TRBV27 and J is TRBJ1-4; perhaps TRBD1 as D (5 bases). This CDR3 comprises 15 residues. From germline, CDR1 is MNHEY and CDR2 SMNVEV (reference sequence). V dropped 4 bases and J dropped 5 bases, with 14 bases sitting between them. The entire variable domain, with the rest obtained from reference TRBV27 and TRBJ1-4, is as follows: EAQVTQNPRYLITVTGKKLTVTCSQNMNHEYMSWYRQDPGLGLRQIYYSMNVEVTDKGDVPEGYKVSRKEKRNFPLILESPSPNQTSLYFCASSWGWGENEKLFFGSGTQLSVL.